This T cell receptor (beta chain) comes out of a study of blood T cells in healthy people across ages (dated by TCRdb to between 2014 and 2017). For context, the study as a whole: In model experiments, roughly one uniquely barcoded TCR beta cDNA molecule per two T cells was captured by template switching. The study measured age-related changes in TCR beta repertoire diversity using deep sequencing normalized with unique cDNA molecular identifiers. The donors were split into four age groups: young (average about 15 years), middle-aged (roughly 39), aged (more than 60) and long-lived (under 90). To avoid experimental bias, donors of different ages were distributed randomly across sequencing lanes. Two additional independent replicas of 1 million unique cDNA reads from the same blood draw were analyzed for two donors (one aged 18 to 29 and one aged 80 or older).

The roughly 38 donors, aged about 6 to 90 years, were systemically healthy Caucasian individuals from Russia. Around 9.9 milliliters of peripheral blood were collected from each donor into EDTA-treated Vacutainer tubes. Ficoll-Paque density-gradient centrifugation was used to isolate PBMCs, with at least 7 million per sample. Total RNA was extracted from PBMCs with Trizol reagent, with at least 6 micrograms obtained per sample. Naive CD45RAhigh/CD27high T cell percentages were measured by flow cytometry on a PBMC aliquot from every donor. The investigation overall reported the following: Compared with the aged group, more naive CD4+ T cells, fewer expanded clones and increased TCR diversity were shown by the long-lived group, suggesting age selection. There was a strong correlation between observed TCR beta diversity and the percentage of naive T cells measured by flow cytometry. Conclusive comparison of naive and antigen-experienced compartments was prevented by the profiling of bulk unsorted PBMCs. Total diversity estimates from one million sequenced T cells were considered lower bounds and underestimates. Because donor CMV infection status was unknown, age-related changes in expanded clonotypes were potentially confounded. Observed TCR beta diversity per million T cells fell roughly linearly with age, and a significant reduction was already apparent by age around 40.

For this clonotype: There is no known antigen for this receptor. No quality values exist for individual bases; no much larger clone is one base distant.

The protocol used for the library was 5' RACE. A second PCR of roughly 6 to 11 cycles was performed with a sample-barcoded 5' primer and a J-beta primer mix. A template-switch 5' adaptor carrying 12 random nucleotides introduced a unique molecular identifier onto each TCR beta cDNA molecule. Each sample yielded at least 3 million CDR3-containing paired-end reads. First-strand cDNA was synthesized from all RNA with the Mint cDNA synthesis kit, primed by a TRBC-specific oligonucleotide. All cDNA was treated with uracil-DNA glycosylase and then went through a first 18-cycle PCR with the universal primers M1SS and BC2_uni_R. The paper's data handling went like this. For normalization, 1 million high-quality reads were randomly selected from each sample, with every read carrying a distinct molecular identifier. Instead of being binned into consensus sequences, reads with shared molecular identifiers were discarded. MiTCR, run with a Q25 quality threshold and the strictest error-elimination algorithm, handled CDR3 identification, clonotype clustering and error correction. A nonparametric unseen species model with Euler transformation was used to estimate lower-bound total TCR beta diversity. Using fastp at Q25 and MiXCR, TCRdb reprocessed the public reads and kept productive beta chains. Identical CDR3 protein sequences are pooled into one entry, listed with their most common genes and DNA. These V and J calls rely on TCRdb rather than the paper's analysis. The sample table contains 1.8 million or so distinct CDR3 sequences; only one count was recorded for about two fifths of them. Roughly 23% of the sample rests with the top ten.

Per the germline V gene (reference sequence), DFQATT is the CDR1 and SNEGSKA is the CDR2. The CDR3 runs 17 residues from the cysteine to the phenylalanine. The sequence is cut down to CDR3 DNA, 51 bases in frame from base 1. A distance of 27 bases separates the germline ends of V and J, which lose 6 bases and 6 bases respectively. The receptor comes from a human donor in good health. Sequenced: blood. This sequence uses TRBV20-1 and TRBJ1-5; possibly the D gene is TRBD1, per 6 matching bases. CDR3 loop: CSATRGPSGVKCQPQHF. The base sequence is TGCAGTGCCACTAGAGGCCCTTCAGGGGTGAAATGTCAGCCCCAGCATTTT.